What follows are 20 T cell receptor beta chains derived from one specimen sequenced in a study of cytomegalovirus exposure and HLA in healthy donors. Measured with immunoSEQ multiplex PCR; TCRdb has only the in-frame clones, and not every one. The table records roughly 170,000 clones, about 80% of them present only once. Sample: PBMCs. These receptors originate from a young woman in good health and CMV-seropositive.

The rearrangement links TRBV19 to TRBJ1-1; D is unresolved. The CDR3 sequence is 13 residues long. CDR1 is LNHDA, CDR2 SQIVND, per germline (reference sequence). The ends were cut back, 5 bases at V and 5 bases at J, with 12 bases in the middle. The CDR3 loop is CASSPRVGTEAFF. The CDR3 DNA reads as TGTGCCAGTAGTCCGAGGGTCGGGACTGAAGCTTTCTTT. The whole variable domain, filled in from reference TRBV19 and TRBJ1-1, reads DGGITQSPKYLFRKEGQNVTLSCEQNLNHDAMYWYRQDPGQGLRLIYYSQIVNDFQKGDIAEGYSVSREKKESFPLTVTSAQKNPTAFYLCASSPRVGTEAFFGQGTRLTVV.

On this clone itself: Other DNA sequences of this sample code for an identical CDR3. This rearrangement joins TRBV9 to TRBJ1-2; the match to TRBD1 covers 8 bases. The germline V gene has CDR1 SGDLS and CDR2 YYNGEE. J lost 7 bases, V lost 0 bases, and 5 bases had no gene match. This CDR3 has 14 amino acids. CDR3 sequence reads: CASSVALTGAGYTF. DNA of the CDR3: TGTGCCAGCAGCGTAGCACTGACAGGGGCTGGCTACACCTTC.

V and J are TRBV10-3 and TRBJ2-1, with D hard to call. The CDR3 length is 11 residues. Germline V lookup: CDR1 ENHRY, CDR2 SYGVKD. Trimming pared 8 bases from V and 10 bases from J, leaving 12 bases between. The CDR3 region has the DNA TGTGCCATCGAAAGTCAGAGGGAGCAGTTCTTC. This sequence encodes CAIESQREQFF.

This clone turned up a few times. The rearrangement links TRBV6-6 to TRBJ2-7; 8 bases line up with TRBD1. This CDR3 is 13 amino acids long. The germline V gene has CDR1 MNHNY and CDR2 SVGAGI (reference sequence). V shed 6 bases and J 2 bases; nucleotides not matched to a gene: 3. CDR3 sequence reads: CASRGTGPYEQYF. CDR3 DNA sequence: TGTGCCAGCAGAGGGACAGGCCCCTACGAGCAGTACTTC.

This chain links TRBV5-6 with TRBJ1-4, with D possibly matching TRBD1 (5 bases). The ends were cut back, 3 bases at V and 4 bases at J, with 13 bases in the middle. There are 15 residues in the CDR3. The germline CDR1 and CDR2 sequences are SGHDT and YYEEEE. The CDR3 is CASSWRRGLNEKLFF. In DNA form, the CDR3 reads TGTGCCAGCAGCTGGCGGAGGGGCCTTAATGAAAAACTGTTTTTT.

The V gene is TRBV7-9, the J gene TRBJ1-1; D is undetermined. The CDR3 sequence is 13 residues long. The V and J ends lost 3 bases and 4 bases respectively, with 9 bases between them. Germline V CDR1 and CDR2: SEHNR, FQNEAQ (reference sequence). The CDR3 protein is CASSLRRPTEAFF. The CDR3 region has the DNA TGTGCCAGCAGCTTGAGGCGCCCCACTGAAGCTTTCTTT.

The chain couples TRBV29-1 to TRBJ1-2; D gene unclear. V was clipped by 4 bases and J by 1 base, with 7 bases between them. The CDR3 totals 12 residues. CDR1 and CDR2 (germline): SQVTM, ANQGSEA. The CDR3 sequence: CSVAWSNYGYTF. The CDR3 DNA reads TGCAGCGTTGCGTGGAGTAACTATGGCTACACCTTC.

The V call is TRBV15, the J call TRBJ1-4, with a tentative D call TRBD1 (5 bases). Trimming took 6 bases from V and 6 from J, leaving 17 bases between them. Germline-derived CDR1 and CDR2 are LNHNV and YYDKDF (reference sequence). The CDR3 extends over 15 amino acids. The CDR3 DNA follows: TGTGCCACCAGAGGAAACCGCAGGGACTATGAAAAACTGTTTTTT. Translating gives CATRGNRRDYEKLFF.

Only one count was recorded for this clone. This sequence joins TRBV29-1 and TRBJ2-1; 12 nucleotides line up with TRBD2. The V and J ends lost 4 bases and 9 bases, in that order; junction bases with no gene match: 7. Per germline, CDR1 SQVTM and CDR2 ANQGSEA. The CDR3 runs 14 residues. The CDR3, as DNA: TGCAGCGTTGTGCGTCCTAGCGGGGGGGTTGAGCAGTTCTTC. Its translation: CSVVRPSGGVEQFF.

V gene TRBV6-5 combines with J gene TRBJ2-1, with D possibly matching TRBD1 (6 bases). Germline-derived CDR1 and CDR2 are MNHEY and SVGAGI. The V end was cut by 0 bases, the J end by 5 bases, with 14 bases between. This CDR3 region has 16 residues. As DNA, the CDR3 is TGTGCCAGCAGTTACTCGAAGTGGGGGCACAACAATGAGCAGTTCTTC. Translated: CASSYSKWGHNNEQFF.

The J gene is TRBJ1-2, the V gene TRBV6-5; 9 bases agree with TRBD1. Germline CDR1 is MNHEY and CDR2 is SVGAGI. Trimming took 6 bases from V and 4 from J; bases not matched to a gene: 6. There are 14 residues in the CDR3. The CDR3 protein is CASRTGTGTYGYTF. Written as DNA, the CDR3 is TGTGCCAGCAGAACCGGGACAGGGACCTATGGCTACACCTTC.

This clone showed up just a few times. V gene TRBV29-1 combines with J gene TRBJ2-1, with 11 bases identical to TRBD1. The germline V gene encodes CDR1 SQVTM and CDR2 ANQGSEA. CDR3 length equals 13 residues. V trimming: 6 bases; J trimming: 7 bases; junction bases outside the gene matches: 5. CDR3 residues: CSVDRGLGNEQFF. Here the CDR3 DNA reads TGCAGCGTGGACAGGGGGCTGGGTAATGAGCAGTTCTTC.

This clone was seen once. The rearrangement uses TRBV2 and TRBJ1-4; D remains ambiguous. In germline, CDR1 is SNHLY, CDR2 FYNNEI. The CDR3 has 15 amino acids. V was clipped by 2 bases and J by 7 bases, with 14 bases between them. CDR3 nucleotides: TGTGCCAGCAGTGAATTACGGGTATCGGGTGAAAAACTGTTTTTT. The encoded protein is CASSELRVSGEKLFF.

This clone was counted between two and nine times. This rearrangement joins TRBV2 to TRBJ2-7; TRBD1 aligns across 8 bases. In germline, CDR1 is SNHLY, CDR2 FYNNEI. The trim removed 6 bases at V and 2 bases at J, leaving 3 bases unmatched. There are 13 residues in the CDR3. In nucleotides, the CDR3 is TGTGCCAGCAGGGGGACAGGAACCTACGAGCAGTACTTC. As protein: CASRGTGTYEQYF.

The rearrangement links TRBV6-5 to TRBJ1-1, with a tentative D call TRBD1 (5 bases). The V gene lost 6 bases and the J gene lost 6 bases, with 17 bases spanning the gap. CDR1 is MNHEY, CDR2 SVGAGI, per germline. This CDR3 has 14 residues. In nucleotides, the CDR3 is TGTGCCAGCAGCCCTCAAACAGGAGTACCTGAAGCTTTCTTT. Residues: CASSPQTGVPEAFF.

The chain links TRBV15 to TRBJ2-3; D is unresolved. This CDR3 is built from 13 residues. The germline V gene has CDR1 LNHNV and CDR2 YYDKDF (reference sequence). Trimming removed 0 bases at V and 4 bases at J, with 5 bases between. The CDR3 bases are TGTGCCACCAGCAGAGAGGGCGCAGATACGCAGTATTTT. This sequence encodes CATSREGADTQYF.

The chain employs TRBV11-2 and TRBJ2-1; 8 bases agree with TRBD2. The CDR3 runs 15 residues. Trimming removed 5 bases from V and 7 bases from J; junction bases left unmatched: 10. CDR1 is SGHAT and CDR2 is FQNNGV in the germline V gene. The CDR3 loop is CASSADGAGGNEQFF. Here the CDR3 DNA reads TGTGCCAGCAGCGCCGATGGGGCGGGGGGAAATGAGCAGTTCTTC.

This clone was recorded a few times. V is TRBV9 and J is TRBJ2-2, with 8 nucleotides matching TRBD2. CDR1 and CDR2 (germline): SGDLS, YYNGEE. V shed 4 bases and J 0 bases; nucleotides not matched to a gene: 5. The CDR3 contains 16 residues. CDR3 loop: CASSSLAGTNTGELFF. CDR3 sequence (DNA): TGTGCCAGCAGCTCTTTAGCGGGGACGAACACCGGGGAGCTGTTTTTT.

The CDR3 sequence is CASSQEAGSPLHF. CDR3 in DNA: TGCGCCAGCAGCCAAGAAGCAGGGTCACCCCTCCACTTT. V gene TRBV4-1 combines with J gene TRBJ1-6; tentative D call: TRBD1 (5 bases). V gave up 0 bases and J gave up 10 bases, with 7 bases separating them. CDR3 length: 13 amino acids. CDR1 is MGHRA, CDR2 YSYEKL, per germline.

The genes are TRBV7-9 and TRBJ1-2; D ambiguous. This CDR3 has 12 amino acids. V lost 4 bases and J 4 bases, leaving 7 bases between the germline ends. Germline V gives CDR1 SEHNR, CDR2 FQNEAQ (reference sequence). DNA of the CDR3: TGTGCCAGCAGCTCAAACACCTATGGCTACACCTTC. Translation gives CASSSNTYGYTF.